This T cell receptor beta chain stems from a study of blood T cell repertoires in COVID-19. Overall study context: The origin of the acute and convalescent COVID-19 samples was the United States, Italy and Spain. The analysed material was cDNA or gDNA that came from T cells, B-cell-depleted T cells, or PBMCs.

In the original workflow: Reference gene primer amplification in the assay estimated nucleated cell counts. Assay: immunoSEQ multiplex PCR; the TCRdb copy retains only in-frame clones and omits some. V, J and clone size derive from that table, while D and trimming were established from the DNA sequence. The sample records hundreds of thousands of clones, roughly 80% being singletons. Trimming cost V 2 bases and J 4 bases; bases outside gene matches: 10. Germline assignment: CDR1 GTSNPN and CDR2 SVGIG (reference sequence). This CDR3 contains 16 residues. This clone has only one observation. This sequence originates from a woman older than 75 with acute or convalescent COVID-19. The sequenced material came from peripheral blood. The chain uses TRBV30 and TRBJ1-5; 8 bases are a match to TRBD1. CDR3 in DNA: TGTGCCTGGAGTATATCAGGGGGCGCGGGGAATCAGCCCCAGCATTTT. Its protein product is CAWSISGGAGNQPQHF.